The source of this T cell receptor beta chain is a study of shared clonotypes between healthy human individuals. CD45RA+ naive and CD45RA-negative memory subsets were separated from CD4+ cells. Remarks on this clone: Its antigen remains unknown.

The repertoire was sequenced with immunoSEQ multiplex PCR; TCRdb's copy has only in-frame clones and lacks some. The table lists more than 850,000 clones, about four fifths of them singletons. The CDR3 is 14 residues long. The J segment lost 5 bases and the V segment lost 7 bases, leaving 10 bases of the junction unmatched. Germline values: CDR1 SEHNR, CDR2 FQNEAQ (reference sequence). Points from the study as a whole: The generation probabilities recorded for non-shared clonotypes fell below those of clonotypes shared by all four donors. Specimens sampled were limited to blood, with tissue repertoires likely differing.

This TCR came from a man younger than 35 in good health. Some clones in this sample may be carry-over from other donors' samples. The sample was memory CD4+ T cells from PBMCs. As to subset: CD45RA-negative fraction. J is TRBJ2-7 and V is TRBV7-9, with 8 bases lining up with TRBD1. The CDR3 region is CASTLDRVMDEQYF. CDR3 coding DNA: TGTGCCAGCACCCTGGACAGGGTGATGGACGAGCAGTACTTC.